This is a list of T cell receptor beta chains from one sample in a study of control samples from healthy donors and cancer patients. Clones were read by immunoSEQ multiplex PCR, and TCRdb kept only the in-frame ones, dropping some. The sample lists about 140,000 clones; approximately 94% were seen once. Sequenced: blood. These receptor sequences come from a man between 35 and 55 years old in good health. Both conserved end residues are part of each CDR3. D genes are given only for firm matches. Clone size, where shown, is once, few, many, or a class for clones that have expanded.

CDR3aa | CDR3nt | v_gene | d_gene | abundance | j_gene
CASSDPKVKQFF | TGTGCCAGCAGTGACCCGAAAGTAAAGCAGTTCTTC | TRBV6-2/TRBV6-3 | . | . | TRBJ2-1
CASSSGLFEGALHF | TGTGCCAGCAGTTCGGGTTTATTTGAGGGTGCCCTCCACTTT | TRBV6-5 | . | once | TRBJ1-6
CASSLLGQGTNYGYTF | TGTGCCAGCAGCCTCCTAGGACAGGGGACTAACTATGGCTACACCTTC | TRBV4-2 | TRBD1 | . | TRBJ1-2
CASSFGVAGELFF | TGTGCCAGCAGCTTCGGGGTTGCCGGGGAGCTGTTTTTT | TRBV7-2 | . | . | TRBJ2-2
CASSRRTGELFF | TGTGCCAGCAGTCGTCGGACCGGGGAGCTGTTTTTT | TRBV28 | . | . | TRBJ2-2
CASSGTTKGNQPQHF | TGTGCCAGCAGTGGAACAACGAAGGGCAATCAGCCCCAGCATTTT | TRBV25-1 | . | . | TRBJ1-5
CASSLTGGPSYGYTF | TGTGCCAGCAGTTTAACAGGGGGACCTTCCTATGGCTACACCTTC | TRBV27 | TRBD1 | . | TRBJ1-2
CASSGGLAEPYNEQFF | TGTGCCAGCAGTGGGGGACTAGCGGAGCCCTACAATGAGCAGTTCTTC | TRBV6-2/TRBV6-3 | TRBD2 | . | TRBJ2-1
CASSQVGRLAGVNTGELFF | TGTGCCAGCAGCCAAGTTGGCCGACTAGCGGGAGTGAACACCGGGGAGCTGTTTTTT | TRBV14 | TRBD2 | . | TRBJ2-2
CASSQPGHSTGELFF | TGCGCCAGCAGCCAGCCCGGACATAGCACCGGGGAGCTGTTTTTT | TRBV4-1 | . | . | TRBJ2-2
CASSERDRASSYEQYF | TGTGCCAGCAGCGAACGGGACAGGGCGAGCTCCTACGAGCAGTACTTC | TRBV11-2 | TRBD1 | once | TRBJ2-7
CASSPGTGALNTEAFF | TGTGCCAGCAGTCCAGGGACAGGGGCGCTGAACACTGAAGCTTTCTTT | TRBV6-2/TRBV6-3 | TRBD1 | . | TRBJ1-1
CASSERGGRGAEAFF | TGTGCCAGCAGCGAAAGGGGGGGTAGAGGTGCTGAAGCTTTCTTT | TRBV7-2 | . | . | TRBJ1-1
CASSHPGLAGDWNTGELFF | TGTGCCAGCAGTCATCCGGGACTAGCGGGAGATTGGAACACCGGGGAGCTGTTTTTT | TRBV28 | TRBD2 | . | TRBJ2-2
CASSLVPSWTDSYNEQFF | TGTGCCAGCAGCTTAGTCCCCTCTTGGACAGACTCCTACAATGAGCAGTTCTTC | TRBV11-2 | . | . | TRBJ2-1
CATSRDKGTKGIRLGYTF | TGTGCCACCAGCAGAGACAAAGGTACTAAGGGTATTCGGCTCGGCTACACCTTC | TRBV15 | . | . | TRBJ1-2
CASSGTGADTQYF | TGTGCCAGCTCCGGGACCGGGGCAGATACGCAGTATTTT | TRBV18 | . | . | TRBJ2-3
CASFHRRSGDEQFF | TGTGCCTCGTTCCACCGACGTTCAGGCGATGAGCAGTTCTTC | TRBV5-4 | . | . | TRBJ2-1
CASSLESADNYGYTF | TGTGCCAGCAGCTTGGAATCGGCAGATAACTATGGCTACACCTTC | TRBV7-9 | . | . | TRBJ1-2
CASRTQGNYGYTF | TGTGCCAGCAGGACTCAGGGAAACTATGGCTACACCTTC | TRBV12-3/TRBV12-4 | . | . | TRBJ1-2
CASSASRQGGYEQYF | TGCGCCAGCAGTGCCTCCAGACAGGGTGGATACGAGCAGTACTTC | TRBV10-1 | TRBD1 | . | TRBJ2-7
CASSQGRDQPQHF | TGCGCCAGCAGCCAAGGCCGGGATCAGCCCCAGCATTTT | TRBV4-1 | . | once | TRBJ1-5
CASSVDDGGELFF | TGTGCCAGCAGCGTAGATGACGGCGGGGAGCTGTTTTTT | TRBV9 | . | once | TRBJ2-2
CASSQQVTYEQYF | TGCGCCAGCAGCCAACAAGTTACCTACGAGCAGTACTTC | TRBV4-1 | . | . | TRBJ2-7
CASSATDRAYNSPLHF | TGTGCCAGCAGTGCCACCGACAGGGCATATAATTCACCCCTCCACTTT | TRBV6-1 | TRBD1 | . | TRBJ1-6
CASSMGYEQYF | TGTGCCAGTAGTATGGGGTACGAGCAGTACTTC | TRBV19 | . | . | TRBJ2-7
CASTEDRGNSPLHF | TGTGCCAGCACCGAGGACAGGGGCAATTCACCCCTCCACTTT | TRBV27 | TRBD1 | once | TRBJ1-6
CASSLPGQNTDTQYF | TGTGCCAGCTCACTCCCGGGACAGAACACAGATACGCAGTATTTT | TRBV18 | TRBD1 | . | TRBJ2-3
CASSLTGAGGYTF | TGTGCCAGCAGTCTGACAGGGGCTGGGGGCTACACCTTC | TRBV27 | TRBD1 | . | TRBJ1-2
CASSEDRGNSPLHF | TGTGCCAGCAGCGAGGACAGAGGCAATTCACCCCTCCACTTT | TRBV6-4 | . | . | TRBJ1-6
CASSQVRGAEDGYTF | TGTGCCAGCAGCCAAGTGCGGGGGGCGGAGGATGGCTACACCTTC | TRBV3-1/TRBV3-2 | . | . | TRBJ1-2
CAWSQLGDRNQPQHF | TGTGCCTGGAGTCAATTAGGGGACAGAAATCAGCCCCAGCATTTT | TRBV30 | TRBD1 | . | TRBJ1-5
CASSLVHEQYF | TGTGCCAGCAGCTTAGTCCACGAGCAGTACTTC | TRBV7-9 | . | . | TRBJ2-7
CASSSLGPDEQFF | TGTGCCAGCAGCTCACTAGGGCCGGATGAGCAGTTCTTC | TRBV7-3 | . | . | TRBJ2-1
CASRGTYNEQFF | TGTGCCAGCAGGGGGACTTACAATGAGCAGTTCTTC | TRBV12-3/TRBV12-4 | . | . | TRBJ2-1
CASSRQGFLGELFF | TGTGCCAGCAGCCGACAGGGTTTCCTCGGGGAGCTGTTTTTT | TRBV3-1/TRBV3-2 | TRBD1 | once | TRBJ2-2
CASSDPGRGNTIYF | TGTGCCAGCAGTGACCCCGGACGAGGAAACACCATATATTTT | TRBV25-1 | . | . | TRBJ1-3
CASRPGQIGYEQYF | TGTGCCAGCAGACCGGGCCAAATAGGCTACGAGCAGTACTTC | TRBV6-5 | . | . | TRBJ2-7
CASRGGQGENQPQHF | TGTGCCAGCAGGGGAGGACAGGGAGAAAATCAGCCCCAGCATTTT | TRBV2 | TRBD1 | . | TRBJ1-5
CASGSRDRGLGGAFF | TGTGCTAGTGGTTCCCGGGACAGAGGTTTAGGAGGAGCTTTCTTT | TRBV12-5 | TRBD1 | . | TRBJ1-1
CASSRKTGDGGYTF | TGTGCCAGCTCACGGAAGACAGGGGATGGTGGCTACACCTTC | TRBV18 | TRBD1 | . | TRBJ1-2